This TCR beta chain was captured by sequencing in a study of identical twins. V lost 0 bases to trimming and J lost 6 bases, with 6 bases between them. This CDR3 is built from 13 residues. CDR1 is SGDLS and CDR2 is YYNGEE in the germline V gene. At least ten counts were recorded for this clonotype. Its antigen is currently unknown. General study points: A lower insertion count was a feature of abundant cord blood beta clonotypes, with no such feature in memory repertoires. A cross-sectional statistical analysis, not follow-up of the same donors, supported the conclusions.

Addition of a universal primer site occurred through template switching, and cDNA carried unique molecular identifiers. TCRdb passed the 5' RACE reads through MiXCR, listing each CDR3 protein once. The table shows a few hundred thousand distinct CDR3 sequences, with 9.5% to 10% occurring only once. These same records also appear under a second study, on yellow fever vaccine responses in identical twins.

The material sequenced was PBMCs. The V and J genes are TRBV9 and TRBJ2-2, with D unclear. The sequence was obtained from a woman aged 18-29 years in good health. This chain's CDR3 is CASSVVGAGELFF. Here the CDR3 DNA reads TGTGCCAGCAGCGTAGTCGGTGCCGGGGAGCTGTTTTTT.